This entry lists 22 T cell receptor beta chains sequenced from one sample in a study of blood T cell repertoires in COVID-19. Produced via immunoSEQ multiplex PCR; TCRdb's table is partial and in-frame only. The data hold approximately 240,000 clones, with 75% to 95% observed a single time. Material for sequencing was PBMCs or T cells enriched from blood (not recorded which). All receptors come from a woman aged 18-30 years who had recovered from COVID-19.

The chain is built from TRBV4-1 and TRBJ1-4; possibly TRBD1 for D (5 bases). Trimming removed 1 base from V and 7 bases from J, with 16 bases in between. This CDR3 has 16 residues. Germline V gene data show CDR1 as MGHRA and CDR2 as YSYEKL. The CDR3 protein is CASSQVLSRVGEKLFF. The CDR3 coding sequence is TGCGCCAGCAGCCAAGTTTTATCCAGGGTGGGTGAAAAACTGTTTTTT.

The rearrangement joins TRBV11-2 to TRBJ2-3, with 11 bases fitting TRBD2. CDR3 length equals 18 residues. Germline-derived CDR1 and CDR2 are SGHAT and FQNNGV. The J segment lost 0 bases and the V segment lost 1 base, leaving 6 bases of the junction unmatched. The CDR3 coding sequence is TGTGCCAGCAGCTTAGTTTGGAGACTAGCGGGGAGCACAGATACGCAGTATTTT. Protein: CASSLVWRLAGSTDTQYF.

The rearrangement links TRBV5-5 to TRBJ1-1; TRBD1 agrees at 10 bases. V shed 5 bases and J 5 bases; nucleotides not matched to a gene: 6. There are 14 residues in the CDR3. The germline CDR1 and CDR2 sequences are SGHKS and YYEKEE (reference sequence). The CDR3 region is CASRPDRGRTEAFF. The CDR3 DNA follows: TGTGCCAGCAGACCCGACAGGGGGCGGACTGAAGCTTTCTTT.

This clone was picked up one time. CDR3 bases: TGTGCCAGCACCCCACAGACAGGGGGCGGGGATACGCAGTATTTT. Protein sequence: CASTPQTGGGDTQYF. J is TRBJ2-3 and V is TRBV7-9, with 10 bases identical to TRBD1. The CDR3 consists of 15 residues. V lost 7 bases, J lost 6 bases, and 10 bases stayed unmatched. Germline CDR1 is SEHNR and CDR2 is FQNEAQ (reference sequence).

V is TRBV4-1 and J is TRBJ2-3; no clear D. The CDR3 has 15 residues. The V gene's germline CDR1 is MGHRA and CDR2 YSYEKL. Trimming left V 2 bases short and J 2 bases short, with 11 bases between. The CDR3 reads CASSQTAANTDTQYF. The CDR3 DNA is TGCGCCAGCAGCCAAACGGCGGCGAACACAGATACGCAGTATTTT.

This clone occurred a few times. This chain connects TRBV4-1 to TRBJ1-2; D is unclear. Trimming shortened V by 0 bases and J by 10 bases, and 15 bases separated the two germline ends. The germline V gene encodes CDR1 MGHRA and CDR2 YSYEKL. This CDR3 comprises 14 residues. CDR3 nucleotide sequence: TGCGCCAGCAGCCAAGAGGGCAACTCTCCGGACTACACCTTC. Translating gives CASSQEGNSPDYTF.

V usage is TRBV20-1 and J usage is TRBJ2-5, with D possibly matching TRBD1 (6 bases). Between the trimmed V and J ends, which lost 6 bases and 7 bases, there was a span of 12 bases. CDR3 length: 11 residues. CDR1 is DFQATT and CDR2 is SNEGSKA in the germline V gene (reference sequence). The CDR3 loop is CSAGTRGTQYF. CDR3 DNA: TGCAGTGCCGGGACCAGGGGGACCCAGTACTTC.

This chain joins TRBV28 and TRBJ1-1; 9 nucleotides align to TRBD1. Per germline, CDR1 MDHEN and CDR2 SYDVKM. V was pared by 3 bases and J by 2 bases, with 1 base of the junction left unmatched. This CDR3 region has 14 residues. The CDR3 DNA reads as TGTGCCAGCAGTTTGACAGGGGGAAACACTGAAGCTTTCTTT. It translates to CASSLTGGNTEAFF. Combining the CDR3 with reference TRBV28 and TRBJ1-1 gives the whole variable domain DVKVTQSSRYLVKRTGEKVFLECVQDMDHENMFWYRQDPGLGLRLIYFSYDVKMKEKGDIPEGYSVSREKKERFSLILESASTNQTSMYLCASSLTGGNTEAFFGQGTRLTVV.

The V call is TRBV7-9, the J call TRBJ1-1; 8 nucleotides align to TRBD1. CDR3 length equals 17 residues. V was clipped by 5 bases and J by 1 base; unmatched bases: 12. The germline gives CDR1 SEHNR, CDR2 FQNEAQ (reference sequence). CDR3 nucleotide sequence: TGTGCCAGCAGCCCGAGCGTTAGACAGGGGACGAACACTGAAGCTTTCTTT. This gives the protein CASSPSVRQGTNTEAFF. Together with reference TRBV7-9 and TRBJ1-1, the CDR3 gives the full variable domain: DTGVSQNPRHKITKRGQNVTFRCDPISEHNRLYWYRQTLGQGPEFLTYFQNEAQLEKSRLLSDRFSAERPKGSFSTLEIQRTEQGDSAMYLCASSPSVRQGTNTEAFFGQGTRLTVV.

The chain is built from TRBV6-5 and TRBJ1-2, with 8 bases lining up with TRBD1. With 2 bases clipped from V and 4 bases from J, the junction kept 6 bases outside the gene matches. CDR1 MNHEY and CDR2 SVGAGI come from the germline V gene. The CDR3 length is 15 residues. The CDR3, as DNA: TGTGCCAGCAGTTACGACAGGGGATTGGGCTATGGCTACACCTTC. Translating gives CASSYDRGLGYGYTF.

This clone was counted a single time. The V and J genes are TRBV9 and TRBJ1-1, with a possible D match to TRBD1 (5 bases). V lost 4 bases and J 3 bases, leaving 16 bases between the germline ends. The CDR3 contains 15 residues. Germline V lookup: CDR1 SGDLS, CDR2 YYNGEE. The CDR3 DNA is TGTGCCAGCAGCCCTGGGCCGCAGGGATACACTGAAGCTTTCTTT. Encoded protein: CASSPGPQGYTEAFF. The full variable domain, rest sourced from reference TRBV9 and TRBJ1-1, is DSGVTQTPKHLITATGQRVTLRCSPRSGDLSVYWYQQSLDQGLQFLIQYYNGEERAKGNILERFSAQQFPDLHSELNLSSLELGDSALYFCASSPGPQGYTEAFFGQGTRLTVV.

The chain combines TRBV6-5 with TRBJ2-3, with D perhaps TRBD2 (6 bases). This CDR3 has 14 residues. V shed 7 bases and J shed 2 bases, with 13 bases lying between them. Per the germline V gene, CDR1 is MNHEY and CDR2 is SVGAGI. The CDR3 loop is CASTLAENTDTQYF. The CDR3 DNA reads TGTGCCAGCACATTAGCGGAAAACACAGATACGCAGTATTTT.

Concerning this clone itself: Distinct nucleotide sequences in the sample also encode this CDR3. The chain uses TRBV3-1 (or the pseudogene TRBV3-2) and TRBJ2-7; D is uncertain. The CDR3 is 12 amino acids. Germline CDR1 LGHDT, CDR2 YNNKEL (reference sequence). With 1 base removed from V and 3 bases from J, the gap between germline ends came to 4 bases. CDR3 sequence (DNA): TGTGCCAGCAGCCAAGGAGGCTACGAGCAGTACTTC. It specifies CASSQGGYEQYF.

The chain couples TRBV27 to TRBJ2-7; D is possibly TRBD1 (5 bases). The CDR3 is 14 residues long. Germline-derived CDR1 and CDR2 are MNHEY and SMNVEV (reference sequence). Trimming shortened V by 0 bases and J by 6 bases, and 12 bases separated the two germline ends. CDR3 bases: TGTGCCAGCAGTTTATCTGCAGGGCGCGGCGAGCAGTACTTC. Translated: CASSLSAGRGEQYF.

This clone was picked up one time. This chain uses TRBV5-1 with TRBJ2-1, with D possibly being TRBD1 (6 bases). Germline assignment: CDR1 SGHRS and CDR2 YFSETQ. Deletions cut 4 bases from V and 9 bases from J, with 20 bases between. The CDR3 is 15 residues long. The CDR3 DNA sequence: TGCGCCAGCAGCCTGTCTGGGCGGACAGTCGGTGAGCAGTTCTTC. As protein: CASSLSGRTVGEQFF.

This chain uses TRBV6-5 with TRBJ2-7; tentatively, D is TRBD1 (5 bases). CDR1 and CDR2 from the germline V gene are MNHEY and SVGAGI. The CDR3 is 14 amino acids. Trimming shortened V by 0 bases and J by 2 bases, and 8 bases separated the two germline ends. The chain's CDR3 is CASSYSTVAYEQYF. The CDR3 DNA sequence: TGTGCCAGCAGTTACTCGACAGTAGCCTACGAGCAGTACTTC.

This chain connects TRBV7-2 to TRBJ1-3; a possible D gene is TRBD1 (5 bases). Trimming shortened V by 8 bases and J by 2 bases, and 16 bases separated the two germline ends. CDR3 size: 15 residues. Germline V CDR1 and CDR2: SGHTA, FQGNSA. CDR3 bases: TGTGCCAGCCGACCCCCGGGGGACCCTGGAAACACCATATATTTT. Its protein is CASRPPGDPGNTIYF.

The chain has TRBV5-4 and TRBJ1-1; D might be TRBD1 (5 bases). V was trimmed by 3 bases and J by 10 bases, leaving 13 bases between them. Per the germline V gene, CDR1 is SGHNT and CDR2 is YYREEE (reference sequence). The CDR3 is 12 residues long. The CDR3 sequence: CASSSVKGLAFF. Written as DNA, the CDR3 is TGTGCCAGCAGCTCGGTAAAGGGGCTAGCTTTCTTT.

The V and J genes are TRBV5-1 and TRBJ1-4; 10 bases line up with TRBD1. Germline trimming cut 4 bases from V and 5 bases from J; bases unmatched to any gene: 5. Germline V CDR1 and CDR2: SGHRS, YFSETQ. The CDR3 consists of 15 residues. The DNA for the CDR3 is TGCGCCAGCAGCGAAGGGACAGGGGCAAATGAAAAACTGTTTTTT. Its protein is CASSEGTGANEKLFF.

The V and J genes are TRBV2 and TRBJ1-2; D unresolved. The germline CDR1 and CDR2 sequences are SNHLY and FYNNEI. V gave up 3 bases and J gave up 1 base, with 3 bases separating them. The CDR3 extends over 12 amino acids. The DNA of the CDR3 is TGTGCCAGCAGTGACCTTAACTATGGCTACACCTTC. It codes for CASSDLNYGYTF.

CDR3 amino acids: CASSSGTSGRNYNEQFF. DNA of the CDR3: TGTGCCAGCAGCTCCGGGACTAGCGGGAGGAATTACAATGAGCAGTTCTTC. V usage is TRBV5-4 and J usage is TRBJ2-1; 15 bases fit TRBD2. The ends lost 3 bases at V and 4 bases at J; junction bases unmatched: 5. The CDR3 sequence is 17 residues long. Germline loops: CDR1 SGHNT, CDR2 YYREEE (reference sequence).

The chain recombines TRBV5-1 with TRBJ2-5, with TRBD2 identical over 8 bases. V shed 4 bases, J shed 7 bases, and the junction held 12 bases outside the gene matches. The length of the CDR3 is 15 residues. Germline values: CDR1 SGHRS, CDR2 YFSETQ. Here the CDR3 reads CASSPRTSSLGTQYF. CDR3 bases: TGCGCCAGCAGCCCCAGGACTAGCTCCTTGGGGACCCAGTACTTC.